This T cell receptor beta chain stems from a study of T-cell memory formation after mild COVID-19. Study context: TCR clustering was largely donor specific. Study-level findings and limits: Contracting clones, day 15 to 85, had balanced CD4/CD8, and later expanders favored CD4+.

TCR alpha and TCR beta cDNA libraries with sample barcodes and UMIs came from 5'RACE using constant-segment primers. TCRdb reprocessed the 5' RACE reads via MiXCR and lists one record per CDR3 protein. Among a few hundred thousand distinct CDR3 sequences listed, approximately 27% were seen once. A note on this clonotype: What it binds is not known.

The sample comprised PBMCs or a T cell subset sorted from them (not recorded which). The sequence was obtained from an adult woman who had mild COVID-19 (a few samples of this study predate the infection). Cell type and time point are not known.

CDR3 region: CASKPRQGFWGTEAFF. Here the CDR3 DNA reads TGTGCCAGCAAACCCAGACAGGGATTTTGGGGAACTGAAGCTTTCTTT. The chain employs TRBV27 and TRBJ1-1, with 7 bases lining up with TRBD1. Losses at the gene ends were 7 bases for V and 5 bases for J; bases not matched to a gene: 16. CDR1 is MNHEY and CDR2 is SMNVEV in the germline V gene (reference sequence). The CDR3 covers 16 residues.